The rows below give T cell receptor beta chains drawn from one sample of a study of blood T cell repertoires in COVID-19. Assay used: immunoSEQ multiplex PCR; TCRdb lists only in-frame clones, some missing. The sample records around 400,000 clones, just over 90% being singletons. The sequencing sample was made of PBMCs or T cells enriched from blood (not recorded which). The receptors shown here come from a woman between 40 and 50 years old who had been exposed to COVID-19. The CDR3 runs from the conserved cysteine through the conserved F or W. D genes are given only for firm matches. Size is stated for part of the rows, as once, few or many counts, or as a class when the clone is expanded.

D gene | clone size | J gene | V gene | CDR3 DNA | CDR3 protein
TRBD1 | once | TRBJ1-4 | TRBV2 | TGTGCCAGCAGTGTGGACAGGACAACTAATGAAAAACTGTTTTTT | CASSVDRTTNEKLFF
NA | NA | TRBJ1-2 | TRBV18 | TGTGCCAGCTCACCAAAGTTGACAGCGCTATCGGGCTACACCTTC | CASSPKLTALSGYTF
TRBD1 | NA | TRBJ1-1 | TRBV14 | TGTGCCAGCAGCCCCCTCTTGAAGGGGGCAAGGACTGAAGCTTTCTTT | CASSPLLKGARTEAFF
TRBD1 | NA | TRBJ2-4 | TRBV5-1 | TGCGCCAGCAGCTTGGGGTTCTTAGCGGGACAGGGGCAAAACATTCAGTACTTC | CASSLGFLAGQGQNIQYF
TRBD1 | NA | TRBJ2-3 | TRBV25-1 | TGTGCCAGCAGTGAAACCCGACAGGGGGCGCGAACAGATACGCAGTATTTT | CASSETRQGARTDTQYF
NA | NA | TRBJ1-5 | TRBV25-1 | TGTGCCAGCAGCAGGGACTATCAGCCCCAGCATTTT | CASSRDYQPQHF
NA | NA | TRBJ1-1 | TRBV19 | TGTGCCAGTACCCCAGGAGGGGGGGTATCTGAAGCTTTCTTT | CASTPGGGVSEAFF
TRBD2 | once | TRBJ2-1 | TRBV7-3 | TGTGCCAGCAGCCCAACTAGCGGGGGTGCCCGGGAGCAGTTCTTC | CASSPTSGGAREQFF
NA | NA | TRBJ2-7 | TRBV27 | TGTGCCAGCAGACGGCGGGAATCAGGTTACGAGCAGTACTTC | CASRRRESGYEQYF
NA | NA | TRBJ2-2 | TRBV20-1 | TGCAGTGCTGGTGCACGGTCGGGGTACACCGGGGAGCTGTTTTTT | CSAGARSGYTGELFF
NA | NA | TRBJ1-1 | TRBV5-1 | TGCGCCAGCAGCGTAACAGGGACACTTAACACTGAAGCTTTCTTT | CASSVTGTLNTEAFF
NA | NA | TRBJ2-1 | TRBV24-1 | TGTGCCACCAGTGATTTAGGGGGAGGGCCCTACAATGAGCAGTTCTTC | CATSDLGGGPYNEQFF
TRBD2 | NA | TRBJ2-1 | TRBV5-1 | TGCGCCAGCAGCCTAAGGACTAGCGGGGGTCACAATGAGCAGTTCTTC | CASSLRTSGGHNEQFF
NA | once | TRBJ1-2 | TRBV25-1 | TGTGCCAGCAGTGAATTTGGGGGCAGCAACTATGGCTACACCTTC | CASSEFGGSNYGYTF
NA | NA | TRBJ1-5 | TRBV23-1 | TGCGCCGGCCATATTAGCAATCAGCCCCAGCATTTT | CAGHISNQPQHF
NA | NA | TRBJ2-2 | TRBV30 | TGTGCCTGGAATCCCGGGATTCCCTTCGGCGGGGAGCTGTTTTTT | CAWNPGIPFGGELFF
TRBD1 | NA | TRBJ2-3 | TRBV10-3 | TGTGCCATCAGTGATTGGGACAGGGGCACAGATACGCAGTATTTT | CAISDWDRGTDTQYF
TRBD2 | NA | TRBJ2-3 | TRBV9 | TGTGCCAGCAGCGAAAGAGCGGGGGGGCCGACAGATACGCAGTATTTT | CASSERAGGPTDTQYF
NA | NA | TRBJ2-1 | TRBV14 | TGTGCCAGCAGCCAAGTTGCAGGCCGGGAGCAGTTCTTC | CASSQVAGREQFF
TRBD2 | NA | TRBJ2-1 | TRBV2 | TGTGCCAGCAGTGGGGGACTAGCGGGGAGAAGCTCCTACAATGAGCAGTTCTTC | CASSGGLAGRSSYNEQFF
TRBD1 | NA | TRBJ1-1 | TRBV3-1/TRBV3-2 | TGTGCCAGCAGCCCTAGCTCGATAGGGGCAGGGGGTAGTAACACTGAAGCTTTCTTT | CASSPSSIGAGGSNTEAFF
NA | NA | TRBJ1-3 | TRBV9 | TGTGCCAGCAGCGCCCTCGATGGGAGTCGTTACACCATATATTTT | CASSALDGSRYTIYF
TRBD2 | NA | TRBJ2-3 | TRBV14 | TGTGCCAGCTTGGGACTAGCGGGAGGGGAGGCAGTCACAGATACGCAGTATTTT | CASLGLAGGEAVTDTQYF
NA | NA | TRBJ1-2 | TRBV27 | TGTGCCAGCAGTTCCGGGACTCAATACAACCGGCATGGCTACACCTTC | CASSSGTQYNRHGYTF
TRBD1 | NA | TRBJ1-2 | TRBV9 | TGTGCCAGCAGCATCTCCCGGGACAGGGGAATGTGGTATGGCTACACCTTC | CASSISRDRGMWYGYTF
NA | NA | TRBJ1-6 | TRBV11-1 | TGTGCCAGCAGCTTAGGGGAGAGAAATTCACCCCTCCACTTT | CASSLGERNSPLHF
TRBD2 | NA | TRBJ2-7 | TRBV6-2/TRBV6-3 | TGTGCCAGCAGTTACTCGACCAGCGGGAGGGTCGAGGGAGAGCAGTACTTC | CASSYSTSGRVEGEQYF
TRBD1 | NA | TRBJ1-6 | TRBV3-1/TRBV3-2 | TGTGCCAGCAGCCGGACAGGGAGCGATTCACCCCTCCACTTT | CASSRTGSDSPLHF
TRBD1 | few | TRBJ1-1 | TRBV4-2 | TGTGCCAGCAGCCAGCACCCGACAGGGGCGCAGACTGAAGCTTTCTTT | CASSQHPTGAQTEAFF
NA | once | TRBJ2-4 | TRBV7-9 | TGTGCCAGCAGCTTAGCGCAGACAGATCGGAACATTCAGTACTTC | CASSLAQTDRNIQYF
NA | NA | TRBJ1-2 | TRBV7-6 | TGTGCCAGCAGCTTAGGCGGCAGGGACTATGGCTACACCTTC | CASSLGGRDYGYTF
NA | NA | TRBJ1-5 | TRBV27 | TGTGCCAGCAGTTCTGGGGCAGGGCCCCAGCATTTT | CASSSGAGPQHF
TRBD1 | NA | TRBJ2-1 | TRBV11-3 | TGTGCCAGCAGCTTAGAGAGGACAGGGAGGAATGAGCAGTTCTTC | CASSLERTGRNEQFF